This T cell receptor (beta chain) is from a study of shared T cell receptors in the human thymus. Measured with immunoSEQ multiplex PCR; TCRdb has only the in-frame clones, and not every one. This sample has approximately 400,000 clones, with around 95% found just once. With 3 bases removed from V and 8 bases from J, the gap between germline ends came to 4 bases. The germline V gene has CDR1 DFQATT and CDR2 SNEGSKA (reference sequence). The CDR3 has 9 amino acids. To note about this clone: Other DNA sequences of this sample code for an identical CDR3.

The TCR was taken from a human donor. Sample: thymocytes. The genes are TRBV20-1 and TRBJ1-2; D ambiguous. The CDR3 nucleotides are TGCAGTGCTAGGGGGGGCTACACCTTC. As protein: CSARGGYTF.